This T cell receptor beta chain stems from a study of OX40 agonist ivuxolimab in advanced cancers. Across the study: Age averaged around 59 years (range roughly 20 to 90), and 82.7% were male. The study reported partial responses in three patients: one hepatocellular carcinoma, two cutaneous melanoma. Study outcomes and limitations: Patients with a partial response at 0.1-3.0 mg/kg had among the lowest clonal expansion.

Profiling relied on immunoSEQ multiplex PCR, and the TCRdb table lists in-frame clones only, not all of them. The table records about 58,000 clones, over 80% of them present only once. The cohort excluded patients with autoimmune disease history or systemic immunosuppression. As concerns this clone: Its specificity is unknown.

CDR1 is SGHRS and CDR2 is YFSETQ in the germline V gene. The CDR3 length is 13 residues. Trimming removed 0 bases from V and 3 bases from J, with 6 bases in between. The input for sequencing was CD4+ or CD8+ T cells sorted from blood, taken in a trial of the OX40 agonist ivuxolimab. This receptor was identified in an adult with an advanced solid tumor such as melanoma, head and neck, liver or kidney cancer. The V gene is TRBV5-1, the J gene TRBJ1-1; D gene ambiguous. This CDR3 reads CASSLDGDTEAFF. The CDR3 DNA is TGCGCCAGCAGCTTGGATGGGGACACTGAAGCTTTCTTT.